This T cell receptor beta chain emerged from a study of molecular identifiers for immune sequencing clone quantification. Comments on this clonotype: Its antigen is undetermined.

Preparation of the bulk TCR libraries relied on previously described methods and listed TCR primers. TCRdb called the PCR reads again in MiXCR, with one record for every CDR3 protein. The sample records more than 85,000 distinct CDR3 sequences, 35% being singletons. Trimming removed 4 bases from V and 2 bases from J, with 22 bases in between. The germline CDR1 and CDR2 sequences are MNHEY and SVGEGT. This CDR3 is built from 18 residues. RNA fractions of 10%, 30% or 50% and about 17,000 to 1,000,000 sorted cells were the source of naive CD8 libraries. Study observations and caveats: Underestimated sizes of highly expanded clones could result from identical TCR molecules that share a barcode. Beyond 20 RNA copies, clones held over 99% of effector molecules, compared with under 1% in naive cells.

The chain uses TRBV6-2 or TRBV6-3 and TRBJ2-3; D may match TRBD1 or TRBD2 (5 bases each). What was sequenced was naive CD8+ T cells from blood, with Jurkat cell RNA spiked in. Subset given: FACS-sorted CD8+CD4-CCR7+CD45RA+ naive T cells. The TCR comes from a human donor in good health. Some libraries in this study had Jurkat cell RNA spiked in. This chain's CDR3 is CASSFALSTAAITDTQYF. The CDR3 DNA reads TGTGCCAGCAGTTTTGCCCTATCGACAGCGGCAATCACAGATACGCAGTATTTT.